The 23 T cell receptor beta chains in this list originate from one sample, sequenced in a study of T cells in localized non-small cell lung cancer. Sequencing used immunoSEQ multiplex PCR; TCRdb keeps in-frame clones, though not all of them. The repertoire includes tens of thousands of clones, about 88% of them detected once, and about 20% sits in the top ten. Source: peripheral blood, taken before any cancer treatment. The origin of the receptors is a woman aged 35 to 69 with stage I squamous cell lung carcinoma.

This chain connects TRBV7-3 to TRBJ1-6, with TRBD1 as a possible D gene (5 bases). Germline CDR1 reads SGHTA; CDR2 reads FQGTGA. With 5 bases removed from V and 7 bases from J, the gap between germline ends came to 9 bases. The CDR3 totals 13 residues. CDR3: CASSPRQNSPLHF. In nucleotides, the CDR3 is TGTGCCAGCAGCCCCCGACAGAATTCACCCCTCCACTTT.

This chain connects TRBV15 to TRBJ1-4, with 9 bases aligning to TRBD1. V lost 1 base, J lost 4 bases, and 4 bases stayed unmatched. Per the germline V gene, CDR1 is LNHNV and CDR2 is YYDKDF (reference sequence). This CDR3 has 16 residues. The CDR3 here is CATSRGTGANNEKLFF. The CDR3 DNA sequence: TGTGCCACCAGCAGAGGGACAGGGGCTAATAATGAAAAACTGTTTTTT.

This clone occurred a few times. The chain combines TRBV18 with TRBJ1-1; D possibly corresponds to TRBD1 (6 bases). This CDR3 contains 14 residues. The V gene's germline CDR1 is KGHSH and CDR2 LQKENI. V shed 4 bases and J shed 5 bases, with 14 bases lying between them. CDR3: CASSLGQSGTEAFF. CDR3 in DNA: TGTGCCAGCTCACTCGGACAGTCGGGAACTGAAGCTTTCTTT.

This chain joins TRBV2 and TRBJ1-2; perhaps TRBD1 as D (6 bases). V was trimmed by 6 bases and J by 6 bases, leaving 20 bases between them. The CDR3 consists of 15 residues. Germline V gives CDR1 SNHLY, CDR2 FYNNEI. The CDR3 DNA sequence: TGTGCCAGCAGAGAGTCCGGGACATTAAATAATGGCTACACCTTC. Amino acid sequence: CASRESGTLNNGYTF.

Here the CDR3 reads CASSLSGAWASNTIYF. CDR3 in DNA: TGTGCCAGCAGTTTATCGGGGGCTTGGGCGAGTAACACCATATATTTT. The chain uses TRBV27 and TRBJ1-3, with a weak D call TRBD1 (6 bases). The V end lost 0 bases, the J end lost 7 bases, and 16 bases lay between the germline ends. Germline CDR1 is MNHEY and CDR2 is SMNVEV (reference sequence). This CDR3 has 16 residues.

V is TRBV6-5 and J is TRBJ1-1, with a possible D match to TRBD1 (5 bases). The V gene's germline CDR1 is MNHEY and CDR2 SVGAGI. The CDR3 loop spans 13 amino acids. The V end was cut by 7 bases, the J end by 10 bases, with 19 bases between. CDR3 in DNA: TGTGCCAGCACAGATTCCGGGACTCGAGGAGCTTTCTTT. Translated, it gives CASTDSGTRGAFF.

The chain employs TRBV19 and TRBJ2-1; tentatively, D is TRBD2 (7 bases). Deletions cut 0 bases from V and 2 bases from J, with 8 bases between. The CDR3 has 15 amino acids. Germline loops: CDR1 LNHDA, CDR2 SQIVND (reference sequence). The CDR3 spells CASSIEGGPYNEQFF. In nucleotides, the CDR3 is TGTGCCAGTAGTATAGAGGGGGGGCCCTACAATGAGCAGTTCTTC.

CDR3 DNA: TGTGCCAGCAGACCGGACAGGGGGCGATACTATGGCTACACCTTC. This translates into CASRPDRGRYYGYTF. The chain carries TRBV7-2 and TRBJ1-2, with 11 bases that match TRBD1. This CDR3 has 15 residues. The junction had 6 bases not matched to a gene; V was cut back by 6 bases and J by 3 bases. The germline CDR1 and CDR2 sequences are SGHTA and FQGNSA.

This chain connects TRBV5-1 to TRBJ1-1, with D unresolved. Looked up from germline, CDR1 is SGHRS and CDR2 is YFSETQ. Trimming removed 1 base from V and 1 base from J, with 11 bases in between. The CDR3 extends over 15 amino acids. The CDR3 protein is CASSLFSMGNTEAFF. The CDR3 nucleotides read TGCGCCAGCAGCTTGTTCTCTATGGGGAACACTGAAGCTTTCTTT.

V usage is TRBV5-1 and J usage is TRBJ2-1; 12 positions agree with TRBD2. This CDR3 has 17 amino acids. The V segment lost 0 bases and the J segment 12 bases; nucleotides outside the gene matches: 13. In germline, CDR1 is SGHRS, CDR2 YFSETQ. CDR3 DNA sequence: TGCGCCAGCAGCTTGGAAGCATCGACTAGCGGGGGAAAGGGGCAGTTCTTC. It encodes CASSLEASTSGGKGQFF.

The V and J genes are TRBV9 and TRBJ2-1; 8 nucleotides align to TRBD2. Unmatched junction bases numbered 12, after V lost 4 bases and J lost 12 bases. This CDR3 is 14 amino acids long. CDR1 is SGDLS, CDR2 YYNGEE, per germline. Written as DNA, the CDR3 is TGTGCCAGCAGCCCGGGAGGGGGACTAGGATCGCAGTTCTTC. Translated: CASSPGGGLGSQFF.

This sequence joins TRBV14 and TRBJ1-1; D is unresolved. The CDR3 is 13 residues long. Germline loops: CDR1 SGHDN, CDR2 FVKESK. The V and J ends lost 5 bases and 2 bases respectively, with 9 bases between them. CDR3 sequence reads: CASSANRNTEAFF. CDR3 nucleotide sequence: TGTGCCAGCAGCGCTAATAGAAACACTGAAGCTTTCTTT.

The chain combines TRBV6-1 with TRBJ2-7, with 12 nucleotides matching TRBD1. This CDR3 is built from 15 residues. Germline V gene data show CDR1 as MNHNS and CDR2 as SASEGT. The junction had 5 bases not matched to a gene; V was cut back by 5 bases and J by 3 bases. The CDR3 protein is CASSPGTGGYYEQYF. DNA of the CDR3: TGTGCCAGCAGTCCCGGGACAGGGGGCTACTACGAGCAGTACTTC.

The chain carries TRBV27 and TRBJ2-1; possibly TRBD2 for D (6 bases). From germline, CDR1 is MNHEY and CDR2 SMNVEV (reference sequence). The CDR3 loop spans 16 amino acids. Trimming removed 7 bases at V and 2 bases at J, with 18 bases between. The CDR3 region has the DNA TGTGCCAGCACCTCCGGGACTCGCCCAACCTACAATGAGCAGTTCTTC. Encoded protein: CASTSGTRPTYNEQFF.

V gene TRBV4-1 combines with J gene TRBJ2-1; a weak D match, TRBD2 (5 bases). Trimming stripped 0 bases from V and 12 bases from J, with 18 bases between. Germline assignment: CDR1 MGHRA and CDR2 YSYEKL. The CDR3 has 15 amino acids. CDR3 in amino acids: CASSQDVLGSGGQFF. The CDR3 DNA reads TGCGCCAGCAGCCAAGATGTATTGGGGAGCGGCGGGCAGTTCTTC.

The V gene is TRBV5-5, the J gene TRBJ2-5; perhaps TRBD1 as D (6 bases). CDR1 is SGHKS, CDR2 YYEKEE, per germline (reference sequence). CDR3 length equals 14 residues. Between the trimmed V and J ends, which lost 7 bases and 4 bases, there was a span of 17 bases. The CDR3 sequence: CASATGMLGETQYF. The CDR3 nucleotides are TGTGCCAGCGCCACAGGGATGTTGGGAGAGACCCAGTACTTC.

In its sample, this clone was seen a few times. The rearrangement joins TRBV4-2 to TRBJ1-3; D remains unclear. The CDR3 totals 15 residues. CDR1 and CDR2 from the germline V gene are LGHNA and YNFKEQ. The germline V and J ends were trimmed by 0 bases and 3 bases, with 9 bases remaining between them. DNA of the CDR3: TGTGCCAGCAGCCAAGAAGTCCCTATTGGAAACACCATATATTTT. It codes for CASSQEVPIGNTIYF.

The chain has TRBV6-6 and TRBJ1-1; D possibly corresponds to TRBD1 (5 bases). The CDR3 spans 13 residues. Trimming left V 6 bases short and J 7 bases short, with 15 bases between. Germline lookup yields CDR1 MNHNY and CDR2 SVGAGI (reference sequence). The CDR3, as DNA: TGTGCCAGCAGAATGGTTGACAGTAATGAAGCTTTCTTT. Translated, it gives CASRMVDSNEAFF.

This chain links TRBV10-2 with TRBJ2-7; a possible D gene is TRBD1 (5 bases). Between the trimmed V and J ends, which lost 2 bases and 6 bases, there was a span of 8 bases. The germline gives CDR1 WSHSY, CDR2 SAAADI. The CDR3 contains 12 residues. The CDR3 sequence: CASSEGRAEQYF. CDR3 sequence (DNA): TGCGCCAGCAGTGAGGGCAGGGCCGAGCAGTACTTC.

V gene TRBV30 combines with J gene TRBJ1-4; D possibly corresponds to TRBD1 (5 bases). V lost 8 bases and J lost 8, with 12 bases in between. The CDR3 spans 11 residues. Germline V lookup: CDR1 GTSNPN, CDR2 SVGIG (reference sequence). The CDR3, as DNA: TGTGCCGGTGGGGCGAGGGAAAAACTGTTTTTT. It is translated as CAGGAREKLFF. The variable domain in full, with the rest retrieved from reference TRBV30 and TRBJ1-4, is SQTIHQWPATLVQPVGSPLSLECTVEGTSNPNLYWYRQAAGRGLQLLFYSVGIGQISSEVPQNLSASRPQDRQFILSSKKLLLSDSGFYLCAGGAREKLFFGSGTQLSVL.

V is TRBV30 and J is TRBJ2-5, with 7 bases lining up with TRBD2. Trimming at V came to 7 bases and at J to 4 bases, leaving 9 bases not matched to a gene. The CDR3 spans 13 residues. From germline, CDR1 is GTSNPN and CDR2 SVGIG (reference sequence). The CDR3 DNA reads TGTGCCTTATCAGGGACGGGGGGAGAGACCCAGTACTTC. It codes for CALSGTGGETQYF.

The chain carries TRBV6-5 and TRBJ1-3; 8 bases agree with TRBD1. This CDR3 contains 16 residues. Losses at the gene ends were 4 bases for V and 2 bases for J; bases not matched to a gene: 7. Germline V gene data show CDR1 as MNHEY and CDR2 as SVGAGI. The CDR3 DNA reads as TGTGCCAGCAGTTTGGGACAGGACGCCGCTGGAAACACCATATATTTT. Translating it yields CASSLGQDAAGNTIYF.

The chain recombines TRBV28 with TRBJ1-2; 7 nucleotides line up with TRBD1. The CDR3 extends over 13 amino acids. CDR1 and CDR2 (germline): MDHEN, SYDVKM. V was pared by 5 bases and J by 7 bases, with 7 bases of the junction left unmatched. For the CDR3, the DNA is TGTGCCAGCAGTCAAACAGGGGTCTCTGGCTACACCTTC. Amino acids: CASSQTGVSGYTF.